This TCR beta chain derives from a study of T-cell reconstitution after alpha-beta-depleted transplantation in children. Study-level points and caveats: T cells produced anew were the main source of T-cell counts and diversity one year after transplant.

Of note for this clonotype: Its matching antigen is unknown.

A library of TCRbeta sequences, prepared with unique molecular identifiers, was generated. Via MiXCR, TCRdb re-called the PCR reads, giving one row per CDR3 protein. The top ten clones hold approximately 8.6% of a sample with approximately 300,000 distinct CDR3 sequences, nearly 8% of them seen once. The CDR3 is made up of 12 amino acids. Germline assignment: CDR1 SEHNR and CDR2 FQNEAQ (reference sequence). Deletions cut 7 bases from V and 2 bases from J, with 8 bases between. The genes are TRBV7-9 and TRBJ1-1; unclear D gene. The receptor was derived from a female patient younger than 10 who had a stem cell transplant for Fanconi anemia, so the T cells may come from the graft donor. The sequencing here drew on peripheral blood, taken 360 days after TCRalphabeta/CD19-depleted stem cell transplant. CDR3 sequence (DNA): TGTGCCAGCATCAAAGATAACACTGAAGCTTTCTTT. It is translated as CASIKDNTEAFF.